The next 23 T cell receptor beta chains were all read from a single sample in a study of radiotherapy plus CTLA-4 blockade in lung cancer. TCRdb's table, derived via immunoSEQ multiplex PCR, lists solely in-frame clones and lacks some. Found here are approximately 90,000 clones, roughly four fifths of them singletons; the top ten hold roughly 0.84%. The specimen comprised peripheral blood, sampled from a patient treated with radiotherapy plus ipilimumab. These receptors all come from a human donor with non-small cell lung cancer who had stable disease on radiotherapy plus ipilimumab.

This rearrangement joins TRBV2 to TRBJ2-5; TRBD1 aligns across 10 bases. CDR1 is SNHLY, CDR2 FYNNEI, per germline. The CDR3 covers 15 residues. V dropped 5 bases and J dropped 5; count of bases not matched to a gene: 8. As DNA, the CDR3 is TGTGCCAGCAGTCCGACAGGGGGCATTGGCGAGACCCAGTACTTC. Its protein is CASSPTGGIGETQYF.

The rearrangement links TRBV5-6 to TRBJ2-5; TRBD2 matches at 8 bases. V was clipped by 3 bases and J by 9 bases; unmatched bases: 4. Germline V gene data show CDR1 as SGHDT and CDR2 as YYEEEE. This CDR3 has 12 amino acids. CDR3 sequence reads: CASSSGLDAQYF. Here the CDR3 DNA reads TGTGCCAGCAGCTCGGGACTAGATGCCCAGTACTTC. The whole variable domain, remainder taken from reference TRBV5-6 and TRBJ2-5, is DAGVTQSPTHLIKTRGQQVTLRCSPKSGHDTVSWYQQALGQGPQFIFQYYEEEERQRGNFPDRFSGHQFPNYSSELNVNALLLGDSALYLCASSSGLDAQYFGPGTRLLVL.

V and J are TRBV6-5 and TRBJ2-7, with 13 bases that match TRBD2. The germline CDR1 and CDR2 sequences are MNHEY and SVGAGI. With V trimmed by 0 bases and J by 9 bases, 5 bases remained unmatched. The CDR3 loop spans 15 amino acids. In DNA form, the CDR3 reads TGTGCCAGCAGTTACTCGACTAGCGGGGGGCGGGGGCAGTACTTC. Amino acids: CASSYSTSGGRGQYF.

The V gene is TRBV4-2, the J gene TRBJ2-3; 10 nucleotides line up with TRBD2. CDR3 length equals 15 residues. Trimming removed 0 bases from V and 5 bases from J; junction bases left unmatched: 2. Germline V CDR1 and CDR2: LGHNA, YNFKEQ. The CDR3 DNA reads TGTGCCAGCAGCCAAGATTGGACTAGCGGAGATACGCAGTATTTT. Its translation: CASSQDWTSGDTQYF.

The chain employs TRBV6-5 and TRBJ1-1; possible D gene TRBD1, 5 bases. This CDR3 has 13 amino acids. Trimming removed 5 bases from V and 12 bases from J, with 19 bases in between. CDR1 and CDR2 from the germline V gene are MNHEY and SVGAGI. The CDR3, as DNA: TGTGCCAGCAGTGCACTCGGGGCAGCTCGGCCTTTCTTT. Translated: CASSALGAARPFF.

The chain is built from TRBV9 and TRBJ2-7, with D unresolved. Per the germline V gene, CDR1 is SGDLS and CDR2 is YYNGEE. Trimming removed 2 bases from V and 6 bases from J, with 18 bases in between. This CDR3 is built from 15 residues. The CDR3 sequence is CASSVAQDPTVEQYF. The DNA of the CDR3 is TGTGCCAGCAGCGTCGCACAAGATCCCACGGTCGAGCAGTACTTC.

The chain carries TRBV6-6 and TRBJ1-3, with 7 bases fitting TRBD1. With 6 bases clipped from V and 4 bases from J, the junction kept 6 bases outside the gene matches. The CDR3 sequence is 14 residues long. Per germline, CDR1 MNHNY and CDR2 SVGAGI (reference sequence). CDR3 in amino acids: CASSRQGPGNTIYF. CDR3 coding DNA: TGTGCCAGCAGCCGACAGGGCCCGGGAAACACCATATATTTT.

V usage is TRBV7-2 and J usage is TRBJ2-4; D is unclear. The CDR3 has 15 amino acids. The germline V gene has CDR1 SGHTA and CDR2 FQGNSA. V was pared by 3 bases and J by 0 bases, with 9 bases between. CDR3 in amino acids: CASSFARLAKNIQYF. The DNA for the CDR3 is TGTGCCAGCAGCTTTGCCCGATTAGCCAAAAACATTCAGTACTTC. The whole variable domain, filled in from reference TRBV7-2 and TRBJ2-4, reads GAGVSQSPSNKVTEKGKDVELRCDPISGHTALYWYRQSLGQGLEFLIYFQGNSAPDKSGLPSDRFSAERTGGSVSTLTIQRTQQEDSAVYLCASSFARLAKNIQYFGAGTRLSVL.

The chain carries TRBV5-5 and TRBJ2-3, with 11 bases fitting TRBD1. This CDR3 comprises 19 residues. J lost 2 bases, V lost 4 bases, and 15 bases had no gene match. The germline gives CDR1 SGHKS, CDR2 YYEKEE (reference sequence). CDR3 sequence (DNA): TGTGCCAGCAGCCGGAGTACGCCGGGACAGGGGGTTAACACAGATACGCAGTATTTT. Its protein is CASSRSTPGQGVNTDTQYF.

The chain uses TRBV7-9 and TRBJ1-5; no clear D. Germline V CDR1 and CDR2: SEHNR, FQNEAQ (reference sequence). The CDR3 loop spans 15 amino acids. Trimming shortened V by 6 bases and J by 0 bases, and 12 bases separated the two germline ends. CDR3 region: CASSHSQHSNQPQHF. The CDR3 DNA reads TGTGCCAGCAGTCACAGCCAGCATAGCAATCAGCCCCAGCATTTT.

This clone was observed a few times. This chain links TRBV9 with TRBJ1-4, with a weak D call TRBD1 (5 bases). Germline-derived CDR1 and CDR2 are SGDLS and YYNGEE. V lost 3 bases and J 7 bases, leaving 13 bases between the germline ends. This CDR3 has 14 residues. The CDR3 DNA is TGTGCCAGCAGCGACGGGGGGATAGGTGAAAAACTGTTTTTT. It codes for CASSDGGIGEKLFF.

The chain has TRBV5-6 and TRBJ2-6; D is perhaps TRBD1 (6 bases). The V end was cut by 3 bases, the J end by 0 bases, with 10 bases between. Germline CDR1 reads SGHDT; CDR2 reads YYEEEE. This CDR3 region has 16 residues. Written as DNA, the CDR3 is TGTGCCAGCAGCTACAGGGCTATCTCTGGGGCCAACGTCCTGACTTTC. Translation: CASSYRAISGANVLTF. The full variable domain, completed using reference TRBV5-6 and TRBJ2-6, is DAGVTQSPTHLIKTRGQQVTLRCSPKSGHDTVSWYQQALGQGPQFIFQYYEEEERQRGNFPDRFSGHQFPNYSSELNVNALLLGDSALYLCASSYRAISGANVLTFGAGSRLTVL.

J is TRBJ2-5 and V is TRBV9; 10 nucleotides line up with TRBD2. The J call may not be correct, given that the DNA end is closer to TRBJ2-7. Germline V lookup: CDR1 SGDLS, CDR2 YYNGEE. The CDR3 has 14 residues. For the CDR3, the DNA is TGTGCCACCCCGGGGACTAGCGAGGCCTACGAGCAGTACTTC. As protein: CATPGTSEAYEQYF.

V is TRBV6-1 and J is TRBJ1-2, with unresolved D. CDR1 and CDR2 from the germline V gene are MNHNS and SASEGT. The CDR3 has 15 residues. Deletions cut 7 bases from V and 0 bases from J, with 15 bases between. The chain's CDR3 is CASTNPGSANYGYTF. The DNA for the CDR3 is TGTGCCAGCACGAACCCAGGATCAGCTAACTATGGCTACACCTTC.

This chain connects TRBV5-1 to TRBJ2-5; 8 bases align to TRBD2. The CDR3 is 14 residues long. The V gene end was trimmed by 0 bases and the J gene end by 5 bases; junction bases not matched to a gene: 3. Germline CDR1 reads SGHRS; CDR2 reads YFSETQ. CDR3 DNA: TGCGCCAGCAGCTTGGGCGGGGGGCAGGAGACCCAGTACTTC. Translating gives CASSLGGGQETQYF.

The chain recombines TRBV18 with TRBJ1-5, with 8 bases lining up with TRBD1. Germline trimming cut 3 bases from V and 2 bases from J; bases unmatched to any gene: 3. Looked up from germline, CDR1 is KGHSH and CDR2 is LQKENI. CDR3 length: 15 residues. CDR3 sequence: CASSPSTGGNQPQHF. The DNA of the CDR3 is TGTGCCAGCTCACCGTCGACAGGGGGCAATCAGCCCCAGCATTTT.

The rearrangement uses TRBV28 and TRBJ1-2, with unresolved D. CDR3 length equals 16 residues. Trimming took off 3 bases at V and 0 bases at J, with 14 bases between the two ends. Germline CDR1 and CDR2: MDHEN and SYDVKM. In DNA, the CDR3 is TGTGCCAGCAGTTTTCCTAGACCGGGTCCTAACTATGGCTACACCTTC. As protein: CASSFPRPGPNYGYTF.

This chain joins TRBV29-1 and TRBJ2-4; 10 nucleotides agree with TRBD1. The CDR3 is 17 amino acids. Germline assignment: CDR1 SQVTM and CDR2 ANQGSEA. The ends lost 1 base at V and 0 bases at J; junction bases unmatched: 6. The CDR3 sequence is CSVEGRDRGLAKNIQYF. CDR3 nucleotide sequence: TGCAGCGTTGAAGGCCGGGACAGGGGTCTAGCCAAAAACATTCAGTACTTC.

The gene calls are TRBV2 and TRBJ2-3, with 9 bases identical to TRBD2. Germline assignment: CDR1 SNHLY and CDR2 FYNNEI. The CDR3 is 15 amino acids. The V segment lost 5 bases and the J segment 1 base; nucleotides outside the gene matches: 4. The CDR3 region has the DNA TGTGCCAGCAGTTCTAGCGGGACTGGCACAGATACGCAGTATTTT. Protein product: CASSSSGTGTDTQYF.

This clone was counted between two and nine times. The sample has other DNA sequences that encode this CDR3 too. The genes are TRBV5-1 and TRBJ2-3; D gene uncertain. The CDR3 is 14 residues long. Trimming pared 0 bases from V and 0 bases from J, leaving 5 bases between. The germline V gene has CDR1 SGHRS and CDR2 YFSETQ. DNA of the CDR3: TGCGCCAGCAGCTTGGAGTACAGCACAGATACGCAGTATTTT. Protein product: CASSLEYSTDTQYF.

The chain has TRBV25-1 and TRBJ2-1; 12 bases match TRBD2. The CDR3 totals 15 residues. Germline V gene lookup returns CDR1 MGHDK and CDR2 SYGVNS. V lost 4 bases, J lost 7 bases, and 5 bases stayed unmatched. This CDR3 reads CASSAGLAGYNEQFF. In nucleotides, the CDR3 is TGTGCCAGCAGTGCAGGACTAGCGGGATATAATGAGCAGTTCTTC.

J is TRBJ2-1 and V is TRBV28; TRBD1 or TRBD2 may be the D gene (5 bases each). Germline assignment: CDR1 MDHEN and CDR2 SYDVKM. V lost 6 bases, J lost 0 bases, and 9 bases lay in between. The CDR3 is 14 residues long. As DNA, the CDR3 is TGTGCCAGCAGGGGACCTAACTCCTACAATGAGCAGTTCTTC. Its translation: CASRGPNSYNEQFF. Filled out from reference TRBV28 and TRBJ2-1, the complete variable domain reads DVKVTQSSRYLVKRTGEKVFLECVQDMDHENMFWYRQDPGLGLRLIYFSYDVKMKEKGDIPEGYSVSREKKERFSLILESASTNQTSMYLCASRGPNSYNEQFFGPGTRLTVL.

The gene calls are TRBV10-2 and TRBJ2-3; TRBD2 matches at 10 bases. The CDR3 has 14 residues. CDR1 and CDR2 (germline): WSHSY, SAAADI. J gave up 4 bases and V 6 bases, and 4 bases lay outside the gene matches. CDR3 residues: CASSPAGGPDTQYF. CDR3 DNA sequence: TGCGCCAGCAGCCCAGCGGGGGGGCCAGATACGCAGTATTTT.